This is a list of T cell receptor beta chains from one sample in a study of cytomegalovirus exposure and HLA in healthy donors. Using immunoSEQ multiplex PCR, the repertoire was profiled, and TCRdb retains in-frame clones only, with some absent. The repertoire consists of 120,000 or so clones, with about 80% occurring once and the leading ten covering just over 2.5%. The sequencing sample was made of PBMCs. Receptor source: a man younger than 45 in good health and CMV-seronegative. Each CDR3 is given with its conserved first and last residue. Clone size, where shown, is once, few, many, or a class for clones that have expanded.

clone_size	j_call	v_call	cdr3_aa
-	TRBJ2-7	TRBV7-9	CASSPGGGRTYEQYF
-	TRBJ1-1	TRBV18	CASSPKDWVNTEAFF
-	TRBJ2-2	TRBV10-3	CAISDWDRGRTGELFF
-	TRBJ2-7	TRBV27	CASSNRDRGYEQYF
-	TRBJ2-3	TRBV5-1	CASSLAGFSTDTQYF
-	TRBJ2-3	TRBV7-9	CASSFRLAELTDTQYF
-	TRBJ2-1	TRBV11-2	CASSLAVAGGGDEQFF
-	TRBJ1-1	TRBV6-1	CASRRVSGTEAFF
once	TRBJ1-4	TRBV6-1	CASSENLKISEKLFF
-	TRBJ2-1	TRBV5-1	CASSWTGGINEQFF
-	TRBJ2-3	TRBV7-3	CASSQTTDTQYF
-	TRBJ1-5	TRBV5-6	CASVTWGGNQPQHF
-	TRBJ2-3	TRBV18	CASSPYQGPDTQYF
-	TRBJ1-2	TRBV21-1	CASSKAEVGEPNYGYTF
-	TRBJ2-7	TRBV7-2	CASSLAGSPLAYEQYF
-	TRBJ1-2	TRBV5-5	CASSTDSLYGYTF
-	TRBJ2-7	TRBV6-1	CASSPTGSWEQYF
-	TRBJ2-7	TRBV13	CASSPDRAYEQYF
-	TRBJ2-1	TRBV28	CASSSKAANEQFF
few	TRBJ2-7	TRBV19	CASMGDRDEQYF
-	TRBJ1-1	TRBV9	CASSSGQGPNTEAFF
-	TRBJ2-7	TRBV19	CASSFGWDISYEQYF
-	TRBJ2-7	TRBV15	CATSTDQELTDYEQYF
-	TRBJ2-5	TRBV19	CASRAGTGEETQYF